This T cell receptor (beta chain) was profiled in a study of identical twins. The CDR3 is 17 amino acids. Germline values: CDR1 MNHEY, CDR2 SVGEGT. J gave up 0 bases and V 5 bases, and 6 bases lay outside the gene matches. A universal primer site was created by template switching, with the cDNA bearing unique molecular identifiers. TCRdb itself ran the 5' RACE reads through MiXCR, one entry per CDR3 protein. This sample yields a few hundred thousand distinct CDR3 sequences, of which approximately 9.6% are seen a single time; around 3.1% belongs to the top ten. This clonotype was found a few times. This sample was also put to use in a study of yellow fever vaccine responses in identical twins.

The sequence came from a young woman in good health. Sequenced sample: PBMCs. The J gene is TRBJ2-1, the V gene TRBV6-2 or TRBV6-3, with TRBD1 matching over 11 bases. CDR3 sequence (DNA): TGTGCCAGCAGTGAGGACAGGGGGCCGAGCTCCTACAATGAGCAGTTCTTC. Its translation is CASSEDRGPSSYNEQFF.